Sequencing of this T cell receptor beta chain was carried out in a study of control samples from healthy donors and cancer patients. Repertoires were generated with immunoSEQ multiplex PCR, while TCRdb's copy carries only in-frame clones and drops some. The data show around 150,000 clones, 95% to 96% seen once. This sequence was found in a woman aged 25-40 years in good health. The sequencing sample was made of blood.

The CDR3 DNA is TGTGCCAGCAGCGAGACAGGCTACGAGCAGTACTTC. Protein product: CASSETGYEQYF. The chain links TRBV9 to TRBJ2-7; weak D call: TRBD1 (6 bases). Looked up from germline, CDR1 is SGDLS and CDR2 is YYNGEE. V was clipped by 3 bases and J by 3 bases, with 7 bases between them. CDR3 length: 12 amino acids.